This T cell receptor (beta chain) was recorded in a study of OX40 agonist ivuxolimab in advanced cancers. Study context: Three patients, one with hepatocellular carcinoma and two with cutaneous melanoma, achieved partial responses.

The CDR3 extends over 11 amino acids. V shed 3 bases and J shed 7 bases, with 7 bases lying between them. The germline V gene encodes CDR1 DFQATT and CDR2 SNEGSKA (reference sequence). This table comes from immunoSEQ multiplex PCR, and its TCRdb copy is limited to in-frame clones, with some not included. The sample carries about 79,000 clones, about 90% recorded once. The receptor was isolated from an adult with an advanced solid tumor such as melanoma, head and neck, liver or kidney cancer. The chain carries TRBV20-1 and TRBJ1-5; no reliable D call. The sequenced sample was CD4+ or CD8+ T cells sorted from blood, obtained in a trial of the OX40 agonist ivuxolimab. The CDR3, as DNA: TGCAGTGCTAGTACGGGACAGCCCCAGCATTTT. This translates into CSASTGQPQHF.